This T cell receptor beta chain originates from a study of blood T cell repertoires in COVID-19. Across the study: COVID-19 samples collected from the United States, Italy and Spain covered acute and convalescent phases. PBMCs, B-cell-depleted T cells, or T cells were the source of the cDNA or gDNA that made up the material.

Methods used by the authors: Counts of nucleated cells, estimated from reference gene primer amplification, were obtained. Generated by immunoSEQ multiplex PCR, the TCRdb table keeps only in-frame clones and is missing some. V, J and clone size are those of that table, while D and trimming were read from the DNA. The sample yields 250,000 to 350,000 clones, more than 75% seen once. Germline-derived CDR1 and CDR2 are LNHNV and YYDKDF (reference sequence). V was pared by 1 base and J by 3 bases, with 8 bases of the junction left unmatched. The CDR3 length is 18 residues. The sample taken for sequencing was peripheral blood. This rearrangement joins TRBV15 to TRBJ2-6, with 8 bases that match TRBD1. The receptor was isolated from a woman aged 45-60 years who had recovered from COVID-19. The chain's CDR3 is CATSRVWSRGLGANVLTF. CDR3 in DNA: TGTGCCACCAGCAGAGTTTGGTCCAGGGGGCTTGGGGCCAACGTCCTGACTTTC.